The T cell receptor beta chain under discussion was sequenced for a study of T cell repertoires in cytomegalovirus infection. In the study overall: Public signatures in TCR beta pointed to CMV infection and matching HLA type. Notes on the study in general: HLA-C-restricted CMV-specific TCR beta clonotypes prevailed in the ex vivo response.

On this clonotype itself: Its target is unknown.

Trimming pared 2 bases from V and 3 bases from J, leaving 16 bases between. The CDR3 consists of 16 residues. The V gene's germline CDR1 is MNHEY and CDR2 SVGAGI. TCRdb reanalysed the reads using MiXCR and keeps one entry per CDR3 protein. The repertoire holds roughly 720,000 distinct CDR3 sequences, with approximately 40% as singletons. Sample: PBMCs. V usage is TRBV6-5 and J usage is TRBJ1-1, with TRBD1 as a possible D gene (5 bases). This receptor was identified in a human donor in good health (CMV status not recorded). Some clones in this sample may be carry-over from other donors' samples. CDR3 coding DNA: TGTGCCAGCAGTTACCTACTCCGGGGGACTTACACTGAAGCTTTCTTT. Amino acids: CASSYLLRGTYTEAFF.